Only a few counts were recorded for the clone carrying this TCR beta chain. No antigen is known for it. This sample was taken from a study of spatial heterogeneity in lung cancer. Study overall: In raw reads, more than eight appearances on average were recorded for each unique TCR and UMI combination.

Germline V CDR1 and CDR2: SGDLS, YYNGEE. The CDR3 covers 13 residues. With 3 bases removed from V and 6 bases from J, the gap between germline ends came to 10 bases. Study results and limitations: The appearance of ubiquitous expanded tumor TCRs in blood was greater at resection than follow-up.

Unique molecular identifiers, one per molecule, were present on every TCR cDNA molecule. TCRdb recomputed calls from the 5' RACE reads with MiXCR, one row per CDR3 protein. The data hold just under 40,000 distinct CDR3 sequences, with less than 6% observed a single time. The time point is: sample taken at primary tumor resection. Whole RNA obtained from tumor, nontumor lung or frozen PBMC underwent sequencing without sorting. The cohort: some 70 early-stage, untreated non-small cell lung cancer patients. Sequencing was performed on PBMCs, taken at surgery. The V and J genes are TRBV9 and TRBJ2-1; possible D gene TRBD2, 7 bases. The receptor comes from a male donor with early-stage non-small cell lung cancer. The CDR3 nucleotides read TGTGCCAGCAGCGGGGGGGGCTTCAATGAGCAGTTCTTC. This translates into CASSGGGFNEQFF.